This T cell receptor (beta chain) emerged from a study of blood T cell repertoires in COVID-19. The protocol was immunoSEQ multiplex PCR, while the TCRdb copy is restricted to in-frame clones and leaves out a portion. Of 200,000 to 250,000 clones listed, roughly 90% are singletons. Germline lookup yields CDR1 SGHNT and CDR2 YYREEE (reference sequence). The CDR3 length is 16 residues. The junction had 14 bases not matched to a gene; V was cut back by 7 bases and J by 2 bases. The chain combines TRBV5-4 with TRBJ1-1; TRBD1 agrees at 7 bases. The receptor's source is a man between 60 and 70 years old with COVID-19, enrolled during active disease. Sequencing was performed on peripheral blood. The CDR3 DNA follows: TGTGCCAGCCGGCCGGGACAGACGACCTTTAACACTGAAGCTTTCTTT. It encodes CASRPGQTTFNTEAFF.